Listed here are 25 T cell receptor beta chains from one sample, sequenced in a study of cytomegalovirus exposure and HLA in healthy donors. Primers included in the PCR were 60 Vbeta and 13 Jbeta primers. Sequencing was performed with immunoSEQ multiplex PCR; in TCRdb, only in-frame clones are kept and a portion is missing. The sample has nearly 200,000 clones; about 87% are singletons. The specimen was PBMCs. The receptors were gathered from a man aged 25-45 years in good health and CMV-seronegative.

The chain has TRBV30 and TRBJ1-2; 9 bases fit TRBD1. CDR3 length: 15 residues. Trimming cost V 5 bases and J 3 bases; bases outside gene matches: 10. The germline V gene encodes CDR1 GTSNPN and CDR2 SVGIG (reference sequence). The CDR3 spells CAWHSGTGYHYGYTF. DNA of the CDR3: TGTGCCTGGCACTCCGGGACAGGGTATCACTATGGCTACACCTTC.

The chain has TRBV7-8 and TRBJ2-5; TRBD2 agrees at 10 bases. The germline V gene encodes CDR1 SGHVS and CDR2 FQNEAQ. J gave up 4 bases and V 8 bases, and 13 bases lay outside the gene matches. This CDR3 contains 16 residues. Here the CDR3 DNA reads TGTGCCAGCCACCGAGGAAGAGCGGGAGGGAGAGAGACCCAGTACTTC. This encodes CASHRGRAGGRETQYF.

The chain uses TRBV4-3 and TRBJ1-2, with D possibly being TRBD1 (6 bases). The CDR3 runs to 15 residues. Germline values: CDR1 LGHNA, CDR2 YSLEER. Trimming cost V 0 bases and J 7 bases, with 15 bases left between them. In DNA form, the CDR3 reads TGCGCCAGCAGCCAAGATCTACAGGGAAGAAGTGGCTACACCTTC. It yields the protein CASSQDLQGRSGYTF.

In this sample, this clone turned up once. The V gene is TRBV6-6, the J gene TRBJ2-3; TRBD2 matches 7 bases. J was trimmed by 4 bases and V by 6 bases; bases with no gene match: 7. Germline CDR1 is MNHNY and CDR2 is SVGAGI (reference sequence). This CDR3 region has 14 residues. CDR3 sequence: CASRGGRPADTQYF. The CDR3 nucleotides are TGTGCCAGCAGGGGCGGGAGACCGGCAGATACGCAGTATTTT.

This chain joins TRBV6-5 and TRBJ2-7; 8 bases are a match to TRBD1. Germline V CDR1 and CDR2: MNHEY, SVGAGI. V lost 6 bases and J lost 2; bases outside the gene matches: 3. CDR3 size: 13 residues. The CDR3 DNA reads TGTGCCAGCAGGCAGGGACAGGCCTACGAGCAGTACTTC. Translation gives CASRQGQAYEQYF.

J is TRBJ2-5 and V is TRBV4-3; D may be TRBD2 (6 bases). The CDR3 is 14 amino acids. The V gene lost 0 bases and the J gene lost 7 bases, with 12 bases spanning the gap. In germline, CDR1 is LGHNA, CDR2 YSLEER. The CDR3 bases are TGCGCCAGCAGCCAAGACCCACCGCGGGGGACCCAGTACTTC. Protein: CASSQDPPRGTQYF.

This chain joins TRBV19 and TRBJ1-1, with D perhaps matching TRBD1 (5 bases). The V end lost 7 bases, the J end lost 0 bases, and 12 bases lay between the germline ends. Per the germline V gene, CDR1 is LNHDA and CDR2 is SQIVND (reference sequence). CDR3 length: 14 residues. CDR3 DNA sequence: TGTGCCAGTATTACAGGAAGCATGAACACTGAAGCTTTCTTT. It codes for CASITGSMNTEAFF.

This clone came up a few times. The chain combines TRBV7-2 with TRBJ2-2; TRBD1 is a possible D gene (5 bases). This CDR3 contains 13 residues. CDR1 is SGHTA, CDR2 FQGNSA, per germline. Trimming left V 6 bases short and J 8 bases short, with 13 bases between. In DNA form, the CDR3 reads TGTGCCAGCAGACCCGAAGGGGCTGGGGAGCTGTTTTTT. Its translation is CASRPEGAGELFF.

This chain connects TRBV14 to TRBJ1-4, with TRBD1 identical over 9 bases. The CDR3 length is 13 residues. Per the germline V gene, CDR1 is SGHDN and CDR2 is FVKESK. Trimming at V came to 3 bases and at J to 11 bases, leaving 4 bases not matched to a gene. This CDR3 reads CASSHGTGKKLFF. CDR3 bases: TGTGCCAGCAGCCACGGGACAGGGAAGAAACTGTTTTTT.

Remarks on this clone: The sample has other DNA sequences that encode this CDR3 too. V and J are TRBV7-9 and TRBJ2-5, with D perhaps TRBD1 (6 bases). Per germline, CDR1 SEHNR and CDR2 FQNEAQ (reference sequence). The CDR3 has 14 amino acids. The V end lost 1 base, the J end lost 1 base, and 7 bases lay between the germline ends. In DNA form, the CDR3 reads TGTGCCAGCAGCTTAGAAGGGGGCCAAGAGACCCAGTACTTC. The encoded protein is CASSLEGGQETQYF.

This clone appeared a few times. This chain uses TRBV14 with TRBJ2-5, with 7 positions matching TRBD1. Germline V CDR1 and CDR2: SGHDN, FVKESK. Trimming at V came to 4 bases and at J to 3 bases, leaving 11 bases not matched to a gene. The CDR3 extends over 16 amino acids. CDR3 sequence (DNA): TGTGCCAGCAGCCTGATCACCGGGACAGAAAAAGAGACCCAGTACTTC. Amino acid sequence: CASSLITGTEKETQYF.

The chain carries TRBV7-9 and TRBJ1-1; D unresolved. The germline gives CDR1 SEHNR, CDR2 FQNEAQ (reference sequence). This CDR3 is built from 12 residues. The ends were cut back, 11 bases at V and 6 bases at J, with 16 bases in the middle. The CDR3 loop is CAASSRSPEAFF. CDR3 bases: TGTGCCGCCAGTTCCCGGAGCCCTGAAGCTTTCTTT. Full variable domain (remainder filled in from reference TRBV7-9 and TRBJ1-1): DTGVSQNPRHKITKRGQNVTFRCDPISEHNRLYWYRQTLGQGPEFLTYFQNEAQLEKSRLLSDRFSAERPKGSFSTLEIQRTEQGDSAMYLCAASSRSPEAFFGQGTRLTVV.

V usage is TRBV5-1 and J usage is TRBJ2-7, with D possibly being TRBD2 (6 bases). Germline V gene data show CDR1 as SGHRS and CDR2 as YFSETQ. The germline V and J ends were trimmed by 2 bases and 3 bases, with 15 bases remaining between them. CDR3 length: 15 amino acids. CDR3 in DNA: TGCGCCAGCAGCTTTTTCGGGACTCCCCTCTACGAGCAGTACTTC. Protein: CASSFFGTPLYEQYF.

V is TRBV4-3 and J is TRBJ2-1; 8 bases are a match to TRBD2. V lost 2 bases, J lost 10 bases, and 13 bases stayed unmatched. The CDR3 consists of 16 residues. CDR1 and CDR2 from the germline V gene are LGHNA and YSLEER. The CDR3 spells CASSQFGRGAVGEQFF. DNA of the CDR3: TGCGCCAGCAGCCAATTCGGGCGGGGGGCCGTCGGCGAGCAGTTCTTC.

The chain couples TRBV5-6 to TRBJ2-1; 7 bases fit TRBD1. The CDR3 is 17 residues long. Unmatched junction bases numbered 12, after V lost 4 bases and J lost 2 bases. From germline, CDR1 is SGHDT and CDR2 YYEEEE. CDR3 region: CASSTRDRTPAYNEQFF. CDR3 DNA: TGTGCCAGCAGCACGAGGGACAGAACTCCTGCCTACAATGAGCAGTTCTTC. Filled out from reference TRBV5-6 and TRBJ2-1, the complete variable domain reads DAGVTQSPTHLIKTRGQQVTLRCSPKSGHDTVSWYQQALGQGPQFIFQYYEEEERQRGNFPDRFSGHQFPNYSSELNVNALLLGDSALYLCASSTRDRTPAYNEQFFGPGTRLTVL.

The chain is built from TRBV10-3 and TRBJ2-5, with 9 positions matching TRBD2. Looked up from germline, CDR1 is ENHRY and CDR2 is SYGVKD. Trimming cost V 4 bases and J 1 base; bases outside gene matches: 1. There are 14 residues in the CDR3. CDR3 DNA: TGTGCCATCAGTGGTAGCGGGGGCCAAGAGACCCAGTACTTC. Protein sequence: CAISGSGGQETQYF.

This chain connects TRBV27 to TRBJ2-5; the D gene is possibly TRBD2 (5 bases). Trimming pared 5 bases from V and 3 bases from J, leaving 19 bases between. The CDR3 consists of 16 residues. From germline, CDR1 is MNHEY and CDR2 SMNVEV (reference sequence). For the CDR3, the DNA is TGTGCCAGCAGTCGTTTGGCGGGTCCTCCGGAAGAGACCCAGTACTTC. Its translation is CASSRLAGPPEETQYF.

V usage is TRBV29-1 and J usage is TRBJ2-1; D may be TRBD1 (6 bases). V dropped 0 bases and J dropped 7 bases, with 19 bases sitting between them. The germline gives CDR1 SQVTM, CDR2 ANQGSEA. The CDR3 extends over 16 amino acids. The chain's CDR3 is CSVEELSWGRMNEQFF. Here the CDR3 DNA reads TGCAGCGTTGAAGAATTGAGCTGGGGGCGTATGAATGAGCAGTTCTTC.

Concerning this clone: One end of the junction fails to match germline, which may point to a read error. The chain employs TRBV4-3 and TRBJ2-1; 7 bases agree with TRBD2. CDR1 and CDR2 from the germline V gene are LGHNA and YSLEER. The length of the CDR3 is 15 residues. CDR3 nucleotide sequence: TGCGCCAGCAACCAAGTCCTGGGGGGGTACAATGAGCAGTTCTTC. This codes for CASNQVLGGYNEQFF.

This clone has just one count. The gene calls are TRBV5-1 and TRBJ2-7; TRBD1 aligns across 9 bases. J lost 2 bases, V lost 5 bases, and 5 bases had no gene match. Germline CDR1 and CDR2: SGHRS and YFSETQ. The CDR3 runs to 14 residues. The CDR3 DNA follows: TGCGCCAGCAGGCGGGACAGGGACACCTACGAGCAGTACTTC. This translates into CASRRDRDTYEQYF.

The chain combines TRBV30 with TRBJ2-6; 7 bases are a match to TRBD2. Germline lookup yields CDR1 GTSNPN and CDR2 SVGIG (reference sequence). The CDR3 is 14 residues long. V was pared by 3 bases and J by 4 bases, with 3 bases of the junction left unmatched. CDR3 in amino acids: CAWRGGFGANVLTF. CDR3 DNA: TGTGCCTGGAGGGGGGGGTTCGGGGCCAACGTCCTGACTTTC.

This chain links TRBV11-3 with TRBJ2-1; 8 bases map to TRBD2. Germline loops: CDR1 SGHNT, CDR2 YENEEA. The CDR3 is 14 amino acids. The junction had 1 base not matched to a gene; V was cut back by 5 bases and J by 1 base. CDR3 bases: TGTGCCAGCAGCCGGGGGGGATCCTACAATGAGCAGTTCTTC. It is translated as CASSRGGSYNEQFF. Using reference TRBV11-3 and TRBJ2-1 for the parts outside the CDR3, the full variable domain is EAGVVQSPRYKIIEKKQPVAFWCNPISGHNTLYWYLQNLGQGPELLIRYENEEAVDDSQLPKDRFSAERLKGVDSTLKIQPAELGDSAVYLCASSRGGSYNEQFFGPGTRLTVL.

The chain couples TRBV4-1 to TRBJ1-1, with a tentative D call TRBD1 (5 bases). CDR1 and CDR2 from the germline V gene are MGHRA and YSYEKL. Trimming left V 6 bases short and J 2 bases short, with 19 bases between. The CDR3 sequence is 16 residues long. CDR3 protein: CASRDTPGRVNTEAFF. CDR3 coding DNA: TGCGCCAGCAGGGACACCCCCGGGAGAGTTAACACTGAAGCTTTCTTT.

The rearrangement joins TRBV29-1 to TRBJ2-1; TRBD1 might be the D (5 bases). From germline, CDR1 is SQVTM and CDR2 ANQGSEA. V shed 1 base and J shed 6 bases, with 10 bases lying between them. This CDR3 is 13 amino acids long. The CDR3 DNA sequence: TGCAGCGTTGAAGGGGGCGCATTCAATGAGCAGTTCTTC. Amino acid sequence: CSVEGGAFNEQFF.

The chain couples TRBV1 to TRBJ1-4; the D call of TRBD1 is as the table states it, not checked on the DNA. TRBV1 corresponds to a pseudogene. The CDR3 consists of 14 residues. The CDR3 reads CTSSHPDRNEKLFF. The CDR3, as DNA: TGCACCAGCAGCCACCCCGACAGAAATGAAAAACTGTTTTTT.